This TCR beta chain is from a study of patients and donors after allogeneic stem cell transplantation. V was clipped by 8 bases and J by 2 bases; unmatched bases: 8. The CDR3 runs to 13 residues. Germline CDR1 reads DFQATT; CDR2 reads SNEGSKA (reference sequence). Via MiXCR, TCRdb re-called the RT-PCR reads, giving one row per CDR3 protein. The table includes 920,000 or so distinct CDR3 sequences, 18% detected once. There are a few counts of this clonotype. This clonotype was obtained from a human donor who was either an allogeneic HSCT recipient or a stem cell or donor lymphocyte infusion donor (not recorded which). It is not recorded whose cells these are; they may come from a transplant donor. The sample was blood, either unsorted or a sorted T cell fraction (not recorded which). The V call is TRBV20-1, the J call TRBJ2-5, with 7 bases lining up with TRBD2. The CDR3 is CSSVRTRQETQYF. The CDR3 bases are TGCAGTTCGGTCCGGACTAGACAAGAGACCCAGTACTTC.